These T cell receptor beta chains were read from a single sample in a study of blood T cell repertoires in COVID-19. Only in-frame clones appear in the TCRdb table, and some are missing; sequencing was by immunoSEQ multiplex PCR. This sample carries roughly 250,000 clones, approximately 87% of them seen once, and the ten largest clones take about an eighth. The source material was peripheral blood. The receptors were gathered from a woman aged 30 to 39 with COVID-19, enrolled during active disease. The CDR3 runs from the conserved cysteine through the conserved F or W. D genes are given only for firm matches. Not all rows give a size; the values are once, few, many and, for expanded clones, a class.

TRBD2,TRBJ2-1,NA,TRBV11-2,TGTGCCAGCAGCCTAGAAAGCGGGGGGGAAAACAATGAGCAGTTCTTC,CASSLESGGENNEQFF
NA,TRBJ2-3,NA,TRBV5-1,TGCGCCAGCAGGGAAGCGAAAGATACGCAGTATTTT,CASREAKDTQYF
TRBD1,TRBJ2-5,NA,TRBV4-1,TGCGCCAGCAGCCAGGGGGACAGAGACGACCAAGAGACCCAGTACTTC,CASSQGDRDDQETQYF
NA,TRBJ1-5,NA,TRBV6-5,TGTGCCAGCAGTCTCCGTAGCAATCAGCCCCAGCATTTT,CASSLRSNQPQHF
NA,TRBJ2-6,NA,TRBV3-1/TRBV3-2,TGTGCCAGCAGCCAGCTACGCTCTGGGGCCAACGTCCTGACTTTC,CASSQLRSGANVLTF
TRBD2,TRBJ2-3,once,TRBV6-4,TGTGCCAGCAGTTTGTCTAGCGGGGGGGAAGATACGCAGTATTTT,CASSLSSGGEDTQYF
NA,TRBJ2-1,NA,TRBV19,TGTGCCAGTAGTATAGGGCTCACAGCTGGGCTATACAATGAGCAGTTCTTC,CASSIGLTAGLYNEQFF
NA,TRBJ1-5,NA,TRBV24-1,TGTGCCACCAGTGACCGCCCCCCTGGAGATCAGCCCCAGCATTTT,CATSDRPPGDQPQHF
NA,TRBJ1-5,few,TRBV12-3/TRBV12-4,TGTGCCAGCAGGACTACAGGGAATCAGCCCCAGCATTTT,CASRTTGNQPQHF
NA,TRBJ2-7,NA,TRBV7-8,TGTGCCAGCAGCTTACTAAGTCGGGGTAGCTCCTACGAGCAGTACTTC,CASSLLSRGSSYEQYF
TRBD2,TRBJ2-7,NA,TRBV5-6,TGTGCCAGCAGTTTCGTACTAGCGGGGTTTTCCTACGAGCAGTACTTC,CASSFVLAGFSYEQYF
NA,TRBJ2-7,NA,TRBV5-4,TGTGCCAGCAGCTTAGACAGTTCCCGCGAGCAGTACTTC,CASSLDSSREQYF
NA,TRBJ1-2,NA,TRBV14,TGTGCCAGCAGCCAAGTCGGGGAAGGCTACACCTTC,CASSQVGEGYTF
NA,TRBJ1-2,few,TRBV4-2,TGTGCCAGCAGCCAAGTAGGGGCAGAGCCCTATGGCTACACCTTC,CASSQVGAEPYGYTF